These 19 T cell receptor beta chains came from one sample sequenced in a study of human thymus T cells. Corrective heart surgery yielded resections, and these provided the thymus tissue. Method: immunoSEQ multiplex PCR; TCRdb's copy keeps in-frame clones and lacks some. The top ten clones hold around 0.03% of a sample with fewer than 85,000 clones, around 95% of them seen once. Material: thymus tissue. The receptor source for this set is a girl under two years old with a congenital heart defect but otherwise immunologically healthy.

This sequence joins TRBV5-1 and TRBJ2-7; TRBD1 or TRBD2 may be the D gene (5 bases each). The CDR3 has 17 amino acids. Germline CDR1 reads SGHRS; CDR2 reads YFSETQ. V dropped 0 bases and J dropped 2 bases, with 18 bases sitting between them. The CDR3 sequence: CASSLGEWDGRAYEQYF. The CDR3 nucleotides read TGCGCCAGCAGCTTGGGTGAATGGGACGGAAGAGCCTACGAGCAGTACTTC.

The chain combines TRBV6-5 with TRBJ2-3; 8 nucleotides align to TRBD2. With V trimmed by 6 bases and J by 4 bases, 6 bases remained unmatched. The CDR3 length is 14 residues. Germline V gene sequence: CDR1 MNHEY, CDR2 SVGAGI. In DNA form, the CDR3 reads TGTGCCAGCAGCCTCAGCGGGAGAGCAGATACGCAGTATTTT. As protein: CASSLSGRADTQYF.

The rearrangement joins TRBV6-1 to TRBJ1-5, with 8 nucleotides matching TRBD1. There are 17 residues in the CDR3. Looked up from germline, CDR1 is MNHNS and CDR2 is SASEGT. The junction had 5 bases not matched to a gene; V was cut back by 1 base and J by 0 bases. CDR3 DNA sequence: TGTGCCAGCAGTGAAGAGGGGACAGGAGATAGCAATCAGCCCCAGCATTTT. Residues: CASSEEGTGDSNQPQHF.

The gene calls are TRBV5-6 and TRBJ2-3; TRBD1 agrees at 7 bases. Looked up from germline, CDR1 is SGHDT and CDR2 is YYEEEE. The CDR3 contains 16 residues. The V gene end was trimmed by 4 bases and the J gene end by 4 bases; junction bases not matched to a gene: 12. The CDR3 protein is CASSPGAGQGADTQYF. In nucleotides, the CDR3 is TGTGCCAGCAGCCCAGGAGCAGGGCAGGGGGCAGATACGCAGTATTTT.

A note on this clone: Relative to the germline gene, one junction end is altered; a read error may explain this. The chain combines TRBV30 with TRBJ2-7; a possible D gene is TRBD2 (5 bases). The CDR3 runs 11 residues. CDR1 and CDR2 (germline): GTSNPN, SVGIG (reference sequence). CDR3 amino acids: CAWSSGGPEDF. In DNA, the CDR3 is TGTGCCTGGAGCTCGGGCGGGCCCGAGGACTTC.

The chain has TRBV7-6 and TRBJ2-6; a possible D gene is TRBD2 (5 bases). Trimming removed 5 bases from V and 0 bases from J, with 26 bases in between. The germline V gene encodes CDR1 SGHVS and CDR2 FNYEAQ. CDR3 length: 21 residues. CDR3: CASSPTPGKFLPHSGANVLTF. The CDR3 DNA is TGTGCCAGCAGCCCGACCCCCGGGAAATTCTTGCCTCACTCTGGGGCCAACGTCCTGACTTTC.

This sequence joins TRBV7-9 and TRBJ2-1; no reliable D call. The germline gives CDR1 SEHNR, CDR2 FQNEAQ (reference sequence). The CDR3 is made up of 16 amino acids. Trimming removed 1 base from V and 6 bases from J, with 16 bases in between. The CDR3 DNA sequence: TGTGCCAGCAGCTTAGGGCTAGACCTATGGGGCAATGAGCAGTTCTTC. Its protein is CASSLGLDLWGNEQFF.

The rearrangement links TRBV6-1 to TRBJ2-3; TRBD2 is a possible D gene (5 bases). The germline V and J ends were trimmed by 2 bases and 5 bases, with 14 bases remaining between them. The CDR3 consists of 15 residues. Per the germline V gene, CDR1 is MNHNS and CDR2 is SASEGT. CDR3 in amino acids: CASSERAPRGDTQYF. The CDR3 nucleotides are TGTGCCAGCAGTGAAAGGGCGCCCCGGGGAGATACGCAGTATTTT.

This clone was observed a single time. The genes are TRBV4-1 and TRBJ1-1; D not resolved. This CDR3 has 18 amino acids. In germline, CDR1 is MGHRA, CDR2 YSYEKL. V gave up 2 bases and J gave up 0 bases, with 19 bases separating them. The CDR3 protein is CASSQPLTHTALNTEAFF. CDR3 nucleotides: TGCGCCAGCAGCCAACCCCTTACCCACACAGCTCTGAACACTGAAGCTTTCTTT.

This rearrangement joins TRBV6-5 to TRBJ1-2, with 8 bases fitting TRBD1. The germline CDR1 and CDR2 sequences are MNHEY and SVGAGI. This CDR3 has 15 residues. Trimming cost V 6 bases and J 3 bases; bases outside gene matches: 9. The CDR3 protein is CASSPDRDYDYGYTF. The CDR3 DNA reads as TGTGCCAGCAGCCCGGACAGGGATTATGACTATGGCTACACCTTC.

The chain couples TRBV28 to TRBJ2-1, with D maybe TRBD1 (5 bases). The CDR3 runs to 13 residues. CDR1 and CDR2 (germline): MDHEN, SYDVKM. The germline V and J ends were trimmed by 6 bases and 9 bases, with 15 bases remaining between them. The CDR3 DNA reads TGTGCCAGCAGGGGTTCAGGTAGGGGTGAGCAGTTCTTC. Translating gives CASRGSGRGEQFF.

CDR3 DNA sequence: TGTGCCAGCAGTTTCAAGGAGATGATGGCTTTCTTT. Translated: CASSFKEMMAFF. This chain connects TRBV28 to TRBJ1-1; D not resolved. The CDR3 is made up of 12 amino acids. The V and J ends lost 3 bases and 11 bases respectively, with 13 bases between them. Germline V CDR1 and CDR2: MDHEN, SYDVKM.

The chain employs TRBV19 and TRBJ2-3; 7 nucleotides line up with TRBD1. Trimming removed 5 bases from V and 8 bases from J; junction bases left unmatched: 16. This CDR3 region has 16 residues. Germline values: CDR1 LNHDA, CDR2 SQIVND (reference sequence). The CDR3 protein is CASSGSGGVDSGTQYF. The DNA of the CDR3 is TGTGCCAGTAGTGGGTCAGGGGGAGTAGACAGTGGTACGCAGTATTTT.

This rearrangement joins TRBV7-9 to TRBJ1-1; TRBD1 matches at 9 bases. The germline V gene has CDR1 SEHNR and CDR2 FQNEAQ (reference sequence). This CDR3 is 18 amino acids long. V was clipped by 1 base and J by 3 bases; unmatched bases: 12. CDR3 sequence: CASSLGGDRAWRDTEAFF. For the CDR3, the DNA is TGTGCCAGCAGCTTAGGGGGGGACAGGGCGTGGCGGGACACTGAAGCTTTCTTT.

The gene calls are TRBV28 and TRBJ1-2; unclear D gene. Trimming cost V 5 bases and J 2 bases, with 6 bases left between them. The CDR3 contains 12 residues. Per the germline V gene, CDR1 is MDHEN and CDR2 is SYDVKM. The CDR3 region is CASSPHNYGYTF. In DNA, the CDR3 is TGTGCCAGCAGTCCGCACAACTATGGCTACACCTTC.

The count of this clone is one. The chain couples TRBV10-3 to TRBJ2-7; TRBD2 matches at 8 bases. Germline CDR1 ENHRY, CDR2 SYGVKD. After removal of 3 bases from V and 5 bases from J, the junction contained 15 bases not matched to a gene. CDR3 length: 17 residues. CDR3 nucleotides: TGTGCCATCAGTGAACCCGCGGGGGTAGCGGGAATGCACGAGCAGTACTTC. Its protein product is CAISEPAGVAGMHEQYF.

The rearrangement uses TRBV5-6 and TRBJ2-7; perhaps TRBD2 as D (6 bases). Germline CDR1 reads SGHDT; CDR2 reads YYEEEE. V was trimmed by 4 bases and J by 0 bases, leaving 26 bases between them. CDR3 size: 19 residues. The CDR3 protein is CASSARWPPGELSSYEQYF. The CDR3 nucleotides are TGTGCCAGCAGCGCCAGATGGCCTCCGGGGGAGTTGAGCTCCTACGAGCAGTACTTC.

The CDR3 bases are TGTGCTAGTGGTTTGTGGGGGCCGAATGGCTACACCTTC. Residues: CASGLWGPNGYTF. The chain couples TRBV12-5 to TRBJ1-2; tentatively, D is TRBD1 (6 bases). CDR3 length: 13 amino acids. From germline, CDR1 is LGHNT and CDR2 FRNRAP. Trimming removed 2 bases from V and 6 bases from J, with 10 bases in between.

The rearrangement joins TRBV5-1 to TRBJ2-7, with D perhaps matching TRBD1 (5 bases). Trimming shortened V by 0 bases and J by 2 bases, and 21 bases separated the two germline ends. The CDR3 runs to 18 residues. Germline assignment: CDR1 SGHRS and CDR2 YFSETQ. The CDR3 region is CASSLGWSREGLTYEQYF. The CDR3 DNA reads TGCGCCAGCAGCTTGGGGTGGAGCAGGGAAGGTCTTACCTACGAGCAGTACTTC.